This T cell receptor beta chain emerged from a study of OX40 agonist ivuxolimab in advanced cancers. Study information: Patients assigned to dose escalation were diagnosed with hepatocellular carcinoma, melanoma, renal cell or head and neck cancer.

Baseline, cycle 4 day 1, and cycle 7 day 1 were the blood sampling points. Study-level findings and limits: Antigen specificity of clonally expanded peripheral T cells was not established. Fewer expanded clones were found on average in CD4+ than in CD8+ T cells.

The CDR3 totals 18 residues. J was trimmed by 7 bases and V by 0 bases; bases with no gene match: 10. The V gene's germline CDR1 is LGHNA and CDR2 YSLEER. Of note for this clone: What it binds is unknown.

The data were produced by immunoSEQ multiplex PCR, yet TCRdb's version contains in-frame clones alone and is incomplete. The profile shows tens of thousands of clones, 85% to 95% of them singletons. This TCR derives from an adult with an advanced solid tumor such as melanoma, head and neck, liver or kidney cancer. The chain carries TRBV4-3 and TRBJ2-1; 12 bases fit TRBD1. Source: CD4+ or CD8+ T cells sorted from blood, taken in a trial of the OX40 agonist ivuxolimab. This CDR3 reads CASSQDRPGQGAWNEQFF. CDR3 DNA sequence: TGCGCCAGCAGCCAAGATCGCCCGGGACAGGGGGCTTGGAATGAGCAGTTCTTC.